Shown below are 18 T cell receptor beta chains from a single sample sequenced in a study of shared clonotypes between healthy human individuals. Data came from immunoSEQ multiplex PCR; TCRdb stores just in-frame clones and leaves some out. The sample carries 150,000 to 200,000 clones, approximately 61% recorded once. The sample taken for sequencing was memory CD4+ T cells sorted from blood. Subset: CD45RA-negative fraction. These receptor sequences come from a man aged 25-45 years in good health.

J is TRBJ2-2 and V is TRBV19; D not resolved. V was clipped by 8 bases and J by 2 bases, with 15 bases between them. The CDR3 covers 15 residues. CDR1 and CDR2 (germline): LNHDA, SQIVND (reference sequence). CDR3 sequence (DNA): TGTGCCAGTCAACCTCCTTCCCCTAACACCGGGGAGCTGTTTTTT. Translation gives CASQPPSPNTGELFF.

The table lists this clone with a count of one. The chain combines TRBV15 with TRBJ2-1; TRBD2 agrees at 7 bases. The length of the CDR3 is 14 residues. V shed 1 base and J 7 bases; nucleotides not matched to a gene: 4. Germline V gene sequence: CDR1 LNHNV, CDR2 YYDKDF (reference sequence). The CDR3 loop reads CATSRAGGGNEQFF. CDR3 nucleotides: TGTGCCACCAGCAGAGCGGGAGGTGGGAATGAGCAGTTCTTC.

This clone was recorded at least ten times. The chain uses TRBV5-4 and TRBJ2-1, with 7 bases fitting TRBD2. V trimming: 4 bases; J trimming: 5 bases; junction bases outside the gene matches: 9. Germline lookup yields CDR1 SGHNT and CDR2 YYREEE (reference sequence). This CDR3 region has 15 residues. DNA of the CDR3: TGTGCCAGCAGCCCCCGACTCGCGGGAGACAATGAGCAGTTCTTC. Translation gives CASSPRLAGDNEQFF.

The rearrangement joins TRBV10-3 to TRBJ2-7; no definite D call. The V and J ends lost 8 bases and 1 base respectively, with 12 bases between them. CDR3 length equals 13 residues. Germline CDR1 is ENHRY and CDR2 is SYGVKD. CDR3 coding DNA: TGTGCCATCGGCGACTCGCGTTCCTACGAGCAGTACTTC. As protein: CAIGDSRSYEQYF.

V and J are TRBV5-4 and TRBJ2-7; 7 positions match TRBD1. V gave up 2 bases and J gave up 0 bases; unmatched junction bases: 5. Germline CDR1 and CDR2: SGHNT and YYREEE (reference sequence). The CDR3 extends over 15 amino acids. CDR3 bases: TGTGCCAGCAGCTTAGGACAGGCCAGCTCCTACGAGCAGTACTTC. Its protein is CASSLGQASSYEQYF.

Note on this clone: A clone one base away is much larger, so this may be a read error. The sample has other DNA sequences that encode this CDR3 too. This sequence joins TRBV10-2 and TRBJ2-7; a weak D match, TRBD1 (6 bases). This CDR3 region has 17 residues. CDR1 and CDR2 from the germline V gene are WSHSY and SAAADI. V was pared by 8 bases and J by 1 base, with 24 bases between. The CDR3 DNA follows: TGCGCCAGCCTCCTGGTGGGGTCGGGCAGGGGTTCCTACGAGCAGTACTTC. Amino acids: CASLLVGSGRGSYEQYF.

This clone was recorded a few times. The V and J genes are TRBV27 and TRBJ2-7, with 7 bases matching TRBD1. The CDR3 covers 17 residues. In germline, CDR1 is MNHEY, CDR2 SMNVEV (reference sequence). V lost 6 bases and J lost 1; bases outside the gene matches: 15. The CDR3, as DNA: TGTGCCAGCAGCACCCTGCAGGGACAGTCGAAATCCTACGAGCAGTACTTC. Encoded protein: CASSTLQGQSKSYEQYF.

This rearrangement joins TRBV28 to TRBJ2-1, with 9 bases matching TRBD2. CDR3 length: 16 amino acids. V lost 0 bases and J lost 2; bases outside the gene matches: 2. Germline lookup yields CDR1 MDHEN and CDR2 SYDVKM. CDR3 sequence (DNA): TGTGCCAGCAGTTTATGGGCGGGAGGGGCCTACAATGAGCAGTTCTTC. Residues: CASSLWAGGAYNEQFF.

This clone was seen at least ten times. The rearrangement uses TRBV18 and TRBJ2-3; D may be TRBD2 (6 bases). Between the trimmed V and J ends, which lost 3 bases and 1 base, there was a span of 11 bases. Per germline, CDR1 KGHSH and CDR2 LQKENI. The CDR3 spans 15 residues. The CDR3 DNA reads as TGTGCCAGCTCACCGCCTAGCGCCGGCACAGATACGCAGTATTTT. It is translated as CASSPPSAGTDTQYF. The full variable domain, rest sourced from reference TRBV18 and TRBJ2-3, is NAGVMQNPRHLVRRRGQEARLRCSPMKGHSHVYWYRQLPEEGLKFMVYLQKENIIDESGMPKERFSAEFPKEGPSILRIQQVVRGDSAAYFCASSPPSAGTDTQYFGPGTRLTVL.

The rearrangement links TRBV2 to TRBJ2-1; 14 bases match TRBD2. The CDR3 loop spans 19 amino acids. V lost 6 bases to trimming and J lost 0 bases; unmatched junction nucleotides: 10. The germline V gene has CDR1 SNHLY and CDR2 FYNNEI. CDR3 bases: TGTGCCAGCAGCCGCACGACCGGGACTAGCGGGAGCTCCTACAATGAGCAGTTCTTC. Protein: CASSRTTGTSGSSYNEQFF.

In its sample, this clone was seen a few times. Within the sample, other DNA sequences also encode this same CDR3. V gene TRBV19 combines with J gene TRBJ2-1; 8 bases are a match to TRBD2. Germline V CDR1 and CDR2: LNHDA, SQIVND (reference sequence). The CDR3 has 14 residues. V was clipped by 5 bases and J by 2 bases; unmatched bases: 2. CDR3 DNA: TGTGCCAGTAGTTTACTAGCGGCCTACAATGAGCAGTTCTTC. Its translation is CASSLLAAYNEQFF.

This chain joins TRBV2 and TRBJ1-5; 9 positions agree with TRBD1. Germline lookup yields CDR1 SNHLY and CDR2 FYNNEI. The CDR3 extends over 17 amino acids. Trimming at V came to 5 bases and at J to 5 bases, leaving 13 bases not matched to a gene. The CDR3 is CASSQFLGTGPDQPQHF. CDR3 coding DNA: TGTGCCAGCAGTCAGTTTCTAGGGACAGGGCCTGATCAGCCCCAGCATTTT.

J is TRBJ2-3 and V is TRBV18, with TRBD2 identical over 14 bases. CDR1 and CDR2 (germline): KGHSH, LQKENI. The CDR3 extends over 17 amino acids. Trimming took 4 bases from V and 1 from J; bases not matched to a gene: 4. The CDR3 DNA reads as TGTGCCAGCTCACTGGGGACTAGCGGGAGAGGCACAGATACGCAGTATTTT. Protein: CASSLGTSGRGTDTQYF.

V usage is TRBV6-4 and J usage is TRBJ2-2, with D possibly called TRBD1 or TRBD2 (5 bases each). This CDR3 spans 15 amino acids. Germline assignment: CDR1 MRHNA and CDR2 SNTAGT. With 5 bases removed from V and 9 bases from J, the gap between germline ends came to 19 bases. CDR3 sequence: CASSSEAEWGRELFF. The CDR3 nucleotides read TGTGCCAGCAGTAGCGAAGCGGAGTGGGGCAGGGAGCTGTTTTTT.

This clone was counted ten times or more. The chain uses TRBV5-6 and TRBJ2-1; a weak D match, TRBD2 (5 bases). V was trimmed by 4 bases and J by 4 bases, leaving 15 bases between them. Germline V gene sequence: CDR1 SGHDT, CDR2 YYEEEE. The CDR3 is made up of 15 amino acids. The CDR3 nucleotides are TGTGCCAGCAGCCGACCCACTAGGACGTACAATGAGCAGTTCTTC. It specifies CASSRPTRTYNEQFF.

V usage is TRBV5-4 and J usage is TRBJ2-2, with 14 bases fitting TRBD2. CDR1 is SGHNT and CDR2 is YYREEE in the germline V gene (reference sequence). The CDR3 loop spans 17 amino acids. Germline trimming cut 0 bases from V and 3 bases from J; bases unmatched to any gene: 1. The DNA of the CDR3 is TGTGCCAGCAGCTTGGGACTAGCGGGAGGGCACACCGGGGAGCTGTTTTTT. It codes for CASSLGLAGGHTGELFF.

The V gene is TRBV28, the J gene TRBJ2-1; 7 positions agree with TRBD2. Germline assignment: CDR1 MDHEN and CDR2 SYDVKM. J gave up 0 bases and V 3 bases, and 8 bases lay outside the gene matches. The CDR3 is made up of 17 amino acids. The CDR3: CASSFSVGGSSYNEQFF. As DNA, the CDR3 is TGTGCCAGCAGTTTTAGTGTGGGAGGGAGCTCCTACAATGAGCAGTTCTTC.

This chain joins TRBV27 and TRBJ2-1, with D possibly matching TRBD2 (8 bases). Germline V gene sequence: CDR1 MNHEY, CDR2 SMNVEV (reference sequence). The V and J ends lost 1 base and 5 bases respectively, with 15 bases between them. This CDR3 has 16 amino acids. DNA for the CDR3: TGTGCCAGCAGTTTATGGGGACTAGGACAGGACAATGAGCAGTTCTTC. Protein: CASSLWGLGQDNEQFF.